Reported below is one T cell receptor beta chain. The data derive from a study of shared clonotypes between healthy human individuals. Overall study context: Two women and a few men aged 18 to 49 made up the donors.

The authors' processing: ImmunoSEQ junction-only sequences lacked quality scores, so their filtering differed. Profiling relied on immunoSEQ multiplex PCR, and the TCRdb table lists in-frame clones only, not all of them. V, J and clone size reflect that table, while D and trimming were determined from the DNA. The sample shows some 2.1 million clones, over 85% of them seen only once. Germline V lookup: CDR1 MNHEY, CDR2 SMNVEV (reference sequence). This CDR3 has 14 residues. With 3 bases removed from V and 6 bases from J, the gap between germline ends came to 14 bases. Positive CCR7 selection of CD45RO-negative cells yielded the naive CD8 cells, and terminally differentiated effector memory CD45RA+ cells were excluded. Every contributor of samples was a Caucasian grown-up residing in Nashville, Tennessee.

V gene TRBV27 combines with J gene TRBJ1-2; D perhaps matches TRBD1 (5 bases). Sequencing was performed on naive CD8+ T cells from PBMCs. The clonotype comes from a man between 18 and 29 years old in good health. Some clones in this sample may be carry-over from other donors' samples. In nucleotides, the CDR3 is TGTGCCAGCAGTTTGAGAGGGGATCGGGATGGCTACACCTTC. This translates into CASSLRGDRDGYTF.